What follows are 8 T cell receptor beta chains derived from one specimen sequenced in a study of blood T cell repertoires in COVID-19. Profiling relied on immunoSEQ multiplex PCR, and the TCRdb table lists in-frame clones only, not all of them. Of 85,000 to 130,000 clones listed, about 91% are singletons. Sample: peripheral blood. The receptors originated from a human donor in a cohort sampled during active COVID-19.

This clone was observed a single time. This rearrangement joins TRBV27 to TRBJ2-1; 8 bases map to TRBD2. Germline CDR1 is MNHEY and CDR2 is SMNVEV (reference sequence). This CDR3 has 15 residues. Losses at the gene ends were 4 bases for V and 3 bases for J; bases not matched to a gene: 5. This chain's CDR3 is CASSSQRELYNEQFF. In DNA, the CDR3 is TGTGCCAGCAGTTCCCAGCGGGAGCTCTACAATGAGCAGTTCTTC.

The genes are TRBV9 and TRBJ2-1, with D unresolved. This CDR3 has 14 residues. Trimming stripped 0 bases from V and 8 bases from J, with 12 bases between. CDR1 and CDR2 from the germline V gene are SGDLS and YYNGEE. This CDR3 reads CASSVERQEDEQFF. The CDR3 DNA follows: TGTGCCAGCAGCGTAGAAAGACAAGAAGATGAGCAGTTCTTC.

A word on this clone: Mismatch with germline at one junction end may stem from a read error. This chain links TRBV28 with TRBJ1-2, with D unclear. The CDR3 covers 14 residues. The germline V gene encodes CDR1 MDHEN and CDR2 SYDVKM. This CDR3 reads CASSLFDADYSYTF. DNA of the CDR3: TGTGCCAGCAGTTTATTTGACGCCGACTATAGCTACACCTTC.

The DNA of the CDR3 is TGCAGCCCGGAGGAGGATACCGGGGAGCTGTTTTTT. It codes for CSPEEDTGELFF. The chain has TRBV29-1 and TRBJ2-2, with D possibly being TRBD2 (5 bases). This CDR3 contains 12 residues. CDR1 and CDR2 (germline): SQVTM, ANQGSEA. With 8 bases removed from V and 5 bases from J, the gap between germline ends came to 12 bases.

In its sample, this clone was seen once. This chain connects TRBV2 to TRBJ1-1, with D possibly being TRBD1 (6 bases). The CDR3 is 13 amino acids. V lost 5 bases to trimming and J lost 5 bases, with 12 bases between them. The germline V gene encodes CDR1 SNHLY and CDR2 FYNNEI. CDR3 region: CASSNRERTEAFF. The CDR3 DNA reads TGTGCCAGCAGTAACAGGGAAAGGACTGAAGCTTTCTTT.

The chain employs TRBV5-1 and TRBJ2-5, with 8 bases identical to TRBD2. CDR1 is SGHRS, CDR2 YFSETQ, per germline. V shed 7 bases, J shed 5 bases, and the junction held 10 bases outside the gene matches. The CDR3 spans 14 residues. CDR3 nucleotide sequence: TGCGCCAGCGCCCCCCCGGGAGGGTTCGAGACCCAGTACTTC. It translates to CASAPPGGFETQYF. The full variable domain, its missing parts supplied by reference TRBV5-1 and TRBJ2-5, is KAGVTQTPRYLIKTRGQQVTLSCSPISGHRSVSWYQQTPGQGLQFLFEYFSETQRNKGNFPGRFSGRQFSNSRSEMNVSTLELGDSALYLCASAPPGGFETQYFGPGTRLLVL.

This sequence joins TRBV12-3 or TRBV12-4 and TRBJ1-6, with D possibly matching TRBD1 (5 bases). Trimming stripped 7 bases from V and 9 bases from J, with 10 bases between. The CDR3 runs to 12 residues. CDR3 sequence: CASTGIGSPLHF. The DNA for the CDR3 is TGTGCCAGCACAGGGATCGGTTCACCCCTCCACTTT.

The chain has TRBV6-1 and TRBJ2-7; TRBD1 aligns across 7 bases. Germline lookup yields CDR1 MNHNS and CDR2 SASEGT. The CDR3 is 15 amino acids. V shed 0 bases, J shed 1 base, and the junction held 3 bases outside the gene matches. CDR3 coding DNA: TGTGCCAGCAGTGAAGCGAAGGGGGCGTCCTACGAGCAGTACTTC. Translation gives CASSEAKGASYEQYF.